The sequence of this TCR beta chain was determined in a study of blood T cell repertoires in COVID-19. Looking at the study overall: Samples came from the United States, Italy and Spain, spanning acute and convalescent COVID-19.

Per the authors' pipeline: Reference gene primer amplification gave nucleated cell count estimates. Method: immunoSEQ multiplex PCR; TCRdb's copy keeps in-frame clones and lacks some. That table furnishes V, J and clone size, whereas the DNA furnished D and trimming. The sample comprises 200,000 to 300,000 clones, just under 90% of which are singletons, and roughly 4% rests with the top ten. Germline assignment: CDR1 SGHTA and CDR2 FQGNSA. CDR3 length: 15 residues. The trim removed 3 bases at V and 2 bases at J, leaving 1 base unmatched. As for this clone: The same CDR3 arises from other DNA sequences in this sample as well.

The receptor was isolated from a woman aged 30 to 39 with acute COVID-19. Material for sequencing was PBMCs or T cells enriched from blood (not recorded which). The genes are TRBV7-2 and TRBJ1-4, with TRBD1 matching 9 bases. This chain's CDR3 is CASSFDRGTNEKLFF. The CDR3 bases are TGTGCCAGCAGCTTTGACAGGGGGACTAATGAAAAACTGTTTTTT.